Given below is one T cell receptor (beta chain) in context. Stated time point: cycle 4 day 1 (C4D1), after around six weeks of nivolumab. Each patient relapsed following autologous stem cell transplantation, and prior brentuximab vedotin exposure differed. The data were produced by immunoSEQ multiplex PCR, yet TCRdb's version contains in-frame clones alone and is incomplete. The sample has around 40,000 clones; 77% are singletons. This sample stems from a study of PD-1 blockade in classical Hodgkin lymphoma. CDR1 and CDR2 from the germline V gene are MNHNS and SASEGT. The V and J ends lost 3 bases and 0 bases respectively, with 14 bases between them. The CDR3 has 16 residues.

This receptor was identified in a human donor with classical Hodgkin lymphoma. The genes are TRBV6-1 and TRBJ2-5, with D unresolved. The sequenced sample was peripheral blood mononuclear cells (PBMCs), obtained before the fourth cycle of nivolumab. DNA for the CDR3: TGTGCCAGCAGTGACCCCCTCGGCAGCTACCAAGAGACCCAGTACTTC. Protein product: CASSDPLGSYQETQYF.